Below are 15 T cell receptor beta chains sequenced from a single sample in a study of blood T cell repertoires in COVID-19. Sequencing was performed with immunoSEQ multiplex PCR; in TCRdb, only in-frame clones are kept and a portion is missing. The sample comprises a few hundred thousand clones, 80% to 95% of which are singletons, and approximately 17% rests with the top ten. The sample comprised PBMCs or T cells enriched from blood (not recorded which). All receptors come from a woman between 25 and 40 years old who had recovered from COVID-19.

This clone is a singleton in its sample. This sequence joins TRBV5-4 and TRBJ2-3; weak D call: TRBD2 (5 bases). The length of the CDR3 is 14 residues. Germline values: CDR1 SGHNT, CDR2 YYREEE (reference sequence). The germline V and J ends were trimmed by 4 bases and 2 bases, with 11 bases remaining between them. The DNA for the CDR3 is TGTGCCAGCAGCCTAACTAGAACCACAGATACGCAGTATTTT. Its translation is CASSLTRTTDTQYF.

The chain links TRBV4-3 to TRBJ1-5; D is uncertain. The CDR3 is 15 amino acids. V lost 0 bases, J lost 4 bases, and 10 bases lay in between. The germline V gene has CDR1 LGHNA and CDR2 YSLEER. CDR3 sequence (DNA): TGCGCCAGCAGCCAAGATTACAGAGGGAATCAGCCCCAGCATTTT. It codes for CASSQDYRGNQPQHF.

This clone was observed a single time. The chain is built from TRBV5-4 and TRBJ2-7; TRBD1 aligns across 12 bases. Germline V gene sequence: CDR1 SGHNT, CDR2 YYREEE (reference sequence). CDR3 length: 15 residues. Trimming cost V 4 bases and J 4 bases; bases outside gene matches: 6. The CDR3 nucleotides read TGTGCCAGCAGCCCGGTGGGACAGGGGGCATACGAGCAGTACTTC. It encodes CASSPVGQGAYEQYF.

The chain joins TRBV19 to TRBJ2-7; 11 nucleotides align to TRBD2. J lost 4 bases, V lost 5 bases, and 1 base had no gene match. This CDR3 comprises 13 residues. Germline assignment: CDR1 LNHDA and CDR2 SQIVND (reference sequence). Here the CDR3 DNA reads TGTGCCAGTAGTCGGACTAGCGGGTACGAGCAGTACTTC. Translated, it gives CASSRTSGYEQYF.

The chain links TRBV28 to TRBJ2-2; 7 nucleotides align to TRBD2. J lost 4 bases, V lost 7 bases, and 9 bases had no gene match. The germline V gene has CDR1 MDHEN and CDR2 SYDVKM. The CDR3 extends over 15 amino acids. The CDR3 DNA reads TGTGCCAGCACGGGGAGGGGTGTTGGCACCGGGGAGCTGTTTTTT. This codes for CASTGRGVGTGELFF.

The chain recombines TRBV5-1 with TRBJ2-2; 10 bases are shared with TRBD2. The CDR3 covers 16 residues. CDR1 and CDR2 (germline): SGHRS, YFSETQ. J lost 4 bases, V lost 0 bases, and 3 bases had no gene match. CDR3 residues: CASSLVASGGTGELFF. The CDR3 DNA sequence: TGCGCCAGCAGCTTGGTGGCTAGCGGGGGCACCGGGGAGCTGTTTTTT.

The chain is built from TRBV4-3 and TRBJ2-7; D remains unclear. The V end was cut by 0 bases, the J end by 3 bases, with 9 bases between. In germline, CDR1 is LGHNA, CDR2 YSLEER. There are 14 residues in the CDR3. The DNA for the CDR3 is TGCGCCAGCAGCCAAGAGGTTACTGGCTACGAGCAGTACTTC. Translation gives CASSQEVTGYEQYF.

The gene calls are TRBV19 and TRBJ2-6; no clear D. The V gene lost 6 bases and the J gene lost 0 bases, with 15 bases spanning the gap. Germline V lookup: CDR1 LNHDA, CDR2 SQIVND (reference sequence). This CDR3 comprises 17 residues. The CDR3 is CASSPTPGNSGANVLTF. The CDR3 DNA sequence: TGTGCCAGTAGCCCGACTCCTGGTAACTCTGGGGCCAACGTCCTGACTTTC.

This clone came up once. The V call is TRBV28, the J call TRBJ1-2; 9 positions agree with TRBD1. Germline CDR1 and CDR2: MDHEN and SYDVKM. The V segment lost 4 bases and the J segment 4 bases; nucleotides outside the gene matches: 4. This CDR3 is 14 amino acids long. The CDR3 coding sequence is TGTGCCAGCAGTTACAGGGGGCTTATCTATGGCTACACCTTC. Protein: CASSYRGLIYGYTF.

In this sample, this clone turned up once. This sequence joins TRBV5-4 and TRBJ2-1; 7 bases line up with TRBD1. The CDR3 extends over 13 amino acids. Germline-derived CDR1 and CDR2 are SGHNT and YYREEE (reference sequence). The V segment lost 9 bases and the J segment 10 bases; nucleotides outside the gene matches: 13. This chain's CDR3 is CATRTGQRTEQFF. The CDR3 region has the DNA TGTGCCACCCGGACGGGACAGCGCACCGAGCAGTTCTTC.

The chain is built from TRBV4-1 and TRBJ2-3; D is possibly TRBD1 (5 bases). V lost 0 bases and J 3 bases, leaving 16 bases between the germline ends. Germline CDR1 MGHRA, CDR2 YSYEKL. This CDR3 region has 17 residues. Here the CDR3 reads CASSQESGIGSTDTQYF. The DNA of the CDR3 is TGCGCCAGCAGCCAAGAGTCAGGGATAGGCTCGACAGATACGCAGTATTTT.

The chain is built from TRBV5-1 and TRBJ2-3, with TRBD1 identical over 9 bases. V lost 4 bases, J lost 4 bases, and 10 bases stayed unmatched. The V gene's germline CDR1 is SGHRS and CDR2 YFSETQ. The CDR3 runs 16 residues. CDR3 sequence (DNA): TGCGCCAGCAGCCCGCGGGACAGGGTTGTCCCAGATACGCAGTATTTT. It specifies CASSPRDRVVPDTQYF.

This chain joins TRBV11-3 and TRBJ2-7, with 11 bases that match TRBD2. The CDR3 consists of 17 residues. The germline V gene encodes CDR1 SGHNT and CDR2 YENEEA. The V gene end was trimmed by 5 bases and the J gene end by 0 bases; junction bases not matched to a gene: 9. CDR3 nucleotides: TGTGCCAGCAGCCGGTATAGCGGGGGGGCCTTCTCCTACGAGCAGTACTTC. It specifies CASSRYSGGAFSYEQYF.

This chain uses TRBV29-1 with TRBJ2-5, with 7 nucleotides matching TRBD2. CDR1 is SQVTM and CDR2 is ANQGSEA in the germline V gene. V shed 2 bases and J 5 bases; nucleotides not matched to a gene: 2. The CDR3 extends over 12 amino acids. CDR3 loop: CSVELGGETQYF. In DNA, the CDR3 is TGCAGCGTTGAATTGGGGGGGGAGACCCAGTACTTC. Complete variable domain (other parts from reference TRBV29-1 and TRBJ2-5): SAVISQKPSRDICQRGTSLTIQCQVDSQVTMMFWYRQQPGQSLTLIATANQGSEATYESGFVIDKFPISRPNLTFSTLTVSNMSPEDSSIYLCSVELGGETQYFGPGTRLLVL.

The chain combines TRBV18 with TRBJ1-2; 9 bases fit TRBD1. Germline V lookup: CDR1 KGHSH, CDR2 LQKENI. CDR3 length: 17 amino acids. Trimming took 3 bases from V and 4 from J; bases not matched to a gene: 12. As DNA, the CDR3 is TGTGCCAGCTCACCTTATGACCCGGGACAGGGTCCCTATGGCTACACCTTC. This codes for CASSPYDPGQGPYGYTF.